Shown below are 16 T cell receptor beta chains from a single sample sequenced in a study of blood T cells in healthy people across ages. With a J-beta primer mix and a sample-barcoded 5' primer, a second PCR ran roughly 6 to 11 cycles. MiXCR, run by TCRdb on the 5' RACE reads, gives a single entry per CDR3 protein. Here the sample spans about 640,000 distinct CDR3 sequences, 58% being singletons. The sequenced material came from blood. The receptors stem from a man between 60 and 70 years old in good health.

This clonotype came up a few times. V is TRBV7-2 and J is TRBJ1-1, with a tentative D call TRBD1 (6 bases). Trimming removed 1 base from V and 4 bases from J, with 10 bases in between. The CDR3 length is 14 residues. The germline V gene encodes CDR1 SGHTA and CDR2 FQGNSA. The CDR3 sequence: CASSLVGGGTEAFF. The DNA for the CDR3 is TGTGCCAGCAGCTTAGTGGGGGGCGGCACTGAAGCTTTCTTT.

This clonotype was picked up a small number of times. DNA of the CDR3: TGTGCCAGCAGCCCCCGCGGGGCCCCTCCCTCCTACGAGCAGTACTTC. Translating it yields CASSPRGAPPSYEQYF. This chain joins TRBV11-2 and TRBJ2-7, with D perhaps matching TRBD2 (6 bases). Germline lookup yields CDR1 SGHAT and CDR2 FQNNGV. The CDR3 sequence is 16 residues long. The V gene lost 5 bases and the J gene lost 0 bases, with 17 bases spanning the gap.

The genes are TRBV12-3 or TRBV12-4 and TRBJ2-5; 12 positions agree with TRBD1. The DNA matches TRBJ2-7 better at its end, which makes the J call doubtful. The CDR3 is 14 residues long. The CDR3 coding sequence is TGTGCCAGCAGTCTGGGACAGGGGGCCCACGAGCAGTACTTC. Translation: CASSLGQGAHEQYF.

The chain uses TRBV27 and TRBJ2-1, with 9 nucleotides matching TRBD1. The junction had 9 bases not matched to a gene; V was cut back by 5 bases and J by 1 base. Germline CDR1 MNHEY, CDR2 SMNVEV (reference sequence). The CDR3 is 17 amino acids. The CDR3 sequence: CASSLGQGTLSYNEQFF. DNA of the CDR3: TGTGCCAGCAGTCTAGGACAGGGGACCCTATCCTACAATGAGCAGTTCTTC.

The count of this clonotype is one. This chain links TRBV11-2 with TRBJ2-5, with D maybe TRBD1 (6 bases). The CDR3 spans 15 residues. CDR1 SGHAT and CDR2 FQNNGV come from the germline V gene. V lost 5 bases, J lost 0 bases, and 13 bases lay in between. The CDR3 bases are TGTGCCAGCAGCATCGACCGGACAGACCAAGAGACCCAGTACTTC. This gives the protein CASSIDRTDQETQYF.

In this sample, this clonotype turned up a few times. The chain carries TRBV5-1 and TRBJ2-4, with a weak D call TRBD2 (6 bases). The CDR3 has 15 amino acids. The ends were cut back, 4 bases at V and 7 bases at J, with 18 bases in the middle. Looked up from germline, CDR1 is SGHRS and CDR2 is YFSETQ. The CDR3 loop reads CASSPEGVRGNIQYF. The CDR3 DNA is TGCGCCAGCAGCCCCGAGGGAGTCCGGGGGAACATTCAGTACTTC. Full variable domain (outside the CDR3, taken from reference TRBV5-1 and TRBJ2-4): KAGVTQTPRYLIKTRGQQVTLSCSPISGHRSVSWYQQTPGQGLQFLFEYFSETQRNKGNFPGRFSGRQFSNSRSEMNVSTLELGDSALYLCASSPEGVRGNIQYFGAGTRLSVL.

This rearrangement joins TRBV25-1 to TRBJ2-7, with 11 nucleotides matching TRBD1. Per the germline V gene, CDR1 is MGHDK and CDR2 is SYGVNS. The J segment lost 2 bases and the V segment lost 2 bases, leaving 2 bases of the junction unmatched. The CDR3 loop spans 15 amino acids. CDR3 sequence: CASSEPGQGAYEQYF. The CDR3 coding sequence is TGTGCCAGCAGTGAACCGGGACAGGGGGCCTACGAGCAGTACTTC.

This clonotype was recorded once. The rearrangement links TRBV6-1 to TRBJ2-4; TRBD1 matches at 9 bases. CDR3 length: 13 residues. Trimming at V came to 4 bases and at J to 12 bases, leaving 7 bases not matched to a gene. The germline gives CDR1 MNHNS, CDR2 SASEGT. For the CDR3, the DNA is TGTGCCAGCAGTGGGACAGGGGCCCCGGGTCAGTACTTC. Translated, it gives CASSGTGAPGQYF.

This clonotype was seen only a few times. A junction end diverges from the germline sequence, so it may reflect a read error. The chain has TRBV2 and TRBJ1-6, with D maybe TRBD1 (5 bases). The CDR3 contains 14 residues. From germline, CDR1 is SNHLY and CDR2 FYNNEI. In DNA, the CDR3 is TGTGCCAGCAGTGACGGGGGTTATAGTTCACCCCTCCACTTT. Translation gives CASSDGGYSSPLHF.

As concerns this clonotype: A read error may produce the germline difference seen at one junction end. V gene TRBV12-3 or TRBV12-4 combines with J gene TRBJ2-5, with TRBD2 as a possible D gene (5 bases). The J call may be faulty, since TRBJ2-7 better matches the DNA end. This CDR3 has 14 amino acids. The CDR3 reads CTSSPQLVVHEQYF. The CDR3 DNA reads as TGTACCAGCAGTCCGCAACTAGTGGTCCACGAGCAGTACTTC.

The chain links TRBV3-1 to TRBJ1-6; possible D gene TRBD1, 5 bases. The V end lost 5 bases, the J end lost 7 bases, and 15 bases lay between the germline ends. The CDR3 consists of 15 residues. Germline V gives CDR1 LGHDT, CDR2 YNNKEL (reference sequence). The CDR3 bases are TGTGCCAGCAGCGAACGGATTCAGGGCAATTCACCCCTCCACTTT. This sequence encodes CASSERIQGNSPLHF. Looking up the rest from reference TRBV3-1 and TRBJ1-6 gives the full variable domain: DTAVSQTPKYLVTQMGNDKSIKCEQNLGHDTMYWYKQDSKKFLKIMFSYNNKELIINETVPNRFSPKSPDKAHLNLHINSLELGDSAVYFCASSERIQGNSPLHFGNGTRLTVT.

The chain couples TRBV27 to TRBJ1-4; D not certain. This CDR3 comprises 14 residues. Germline-derived CDR1 and CDR2 are MNHEY and SMNVEV (reference sequence). Trimming took 5 bases from V and 5 from J, leaving 12 bases between them. The CDR3 DNA sequence: TGTGCCAGCAGTCCAAGGACGAGGAATGAAAAACTGTTTTTT. Translating it yields CASSPRTRNEKLFF.

The V call is TRBV2, the J call TRBJ2-7; 11 nucleotides align to TRBD1. The J call may be mistaken, given a closer DNA end match to TRBJ2-5. The CDR3 is 15 amino acids. The germline gives CDR1 SNHLY, CDR2 FYNNEI. The DNA for the CDR3 is TGTGCCAGCAGACTCGGGACAGGGGGTCTTGGGACCCAGTACTTC. Amino acids: CASRLGTGGLGTQYF.

The chain combines TRBV28 with TRBJ2-5; 8 bases line up with TRBD2. The J call may be wrong; the DNA end is better matched by TRBJ2-7. The CDR3 spans 15 residues. Looked up from germline, CDR1 is MDHEN and CDR2 is SYDVKM. CDR3 region: CASNPGGAKGVEQYF. In nucleotides, the CDR3 is TGTGCCAGCAATCCGGGGGGGGCGAAAGGGGTCGAGCAGTACTTC.

The rearrangement joins TRBV11-2 to TRBJ2-1; the match to TRBD2 covers 11 bases. Germline CDR1 and CDR2: SGHAT and FQNNGV. The V segment lost 7 bases and the J segment 9 bases; nucleotides outside the gene matches: 8. The length of the CDR3 is 14 residues. Here the CDR3 reads CASTPSGGPVEQFF. DNA for the CDR3: TGTGCCAGCACCCCTAGCGGGGGGCCGGTTGAGCAGTTCTTC.

This clonotype occurred many times. The gene calls are TRBV6-4 and TRBJ1-1, with D possibly being TRBD1 (5 bases). Trimming took off 4 bases at V and 5 bases at J, with 11 bases between the two ends. The CDR3 loop spans 13 amino acids. CDR1 and CDR2 from the germline V gene are MRHNA and SNTAGT. The CDR3 spells CASSVHGGTEAFF. CDR3 DNA sequence: TGTGCCAGCAGTGTCCATGGGGGTACTGAAGCTTTCTTT.